The rows below give T cell receptor beta chains drawn from one sample of a study of shared clonotypes between healthy human individuals. Produced via immunoSEQ multiplex PCR; TCRdb's table is partial and in-frame only. Here the sample spans about 2.4 million clones, 90% to 95% being singletons. The specimen sequenced was naive CD4+ T cells sorted from blood. These receptor sequences come from a man aged 18 to 30 in good health. The CDR3 runs from the conserved cysteine through the conserved F or W. The order of the fields is D gene, J gene, V gene, clone size, CDR3 protein, CDR3 DNA. D genes are given only for firm matches. Where a row states a size, it is once, few, many or the class of an expanded clone; other rows omit it.

D: TRBD2
J: TRBJ2-5
V: TRBV7-9
size: .
CDR3: CASSLGGTSTETQYF
DNA: TGTGCCAGCAGCTTAGGAGGGACTAGCACGGAGACCCAGTACTTC

D: .
J: TRBJ2-1
V: TRBV5-1
size: .
CDR3: CASSLPQGTPYNEQFF
DNA: TGCGCCAGCAGCCTTCCCCAGGGTACCCCCTACAATGAGCAGTTCTTC

D: .
J: TRBJ2-3
V: TRBV7-2
size: .
CDR3: CASSLDGSSTDTQYF
DNA: TGTGCCAGCAGCTTAGACGGATCTAGCACAGATACGCAGTATTTT

D: .
J: TRBJ2-7
V: TRBV10-2
size: .
CDR3: CASSLGNEQYF
DNA: TGCGCCAGCAGTTTGGGGAACGAGCAGTACTTC

D: TRBD2
J: TRBJ2-2
V: TRBV19
size: .
CDR3: CASSPLTSGKYTGELFF
DNA: TGTGCCAGTAGTCCGTTGACTAGCGGAAAGTACACCGGGGAGCTGTTTTTT

D: TRBD1
J: TRBJ2-7
V: TRBV19
size: .
CDR3: CASSTGTGPYEQYF
DNA: TGTGCCAGTAGCACCGGGACAGGGCCATACGAGCAGTACTTC

D: .
J: TRBJ1-6
V: TRBV5-4
size: .
CDR3: CASSQVGQGDSPLHF
DNA: TGTGCCAGCAGCCAGGTCGGGCAGGGAGATTCACCCCTCCACTTT

D: .
J: TRBJ2-5
V: TRBV6-5
size: .
CDR3: CASRVQGGQETQYF
DNA: TGTGCCAGCAGGGTACAGGGTGGACAAGAGACCCAGTACTTC

D: .
J: TRBJ2-1
V: TRBV10-3
size: .
CDR3: CAITSDNEQFF
DNA: TGTGCCATCACTTCGGACAATGAGCAGTTCTTC

D: .
J: TRBJ2-2
V: TRBV5-1
size: .
CDR3: CASSLGAIENTGELFF
DNA: TGCGCCAGCAGCTTGGGAGCGATAGAGAACACCGGGGAGCTGTTTTTT

D: TRBD1
J: TRBJ1-4
V: TRBV7-9
size: .
CDR3: CASSSGGWKLFF
DNA: TGTGCCAGCAGCTCAGGGGGGTGGAAACTGTTTTTT

D: .
J: TRBJ1-5
V: TRBV14
size: .
CDR3: CARSLRGLANQPQHF
DNA: TGTGCCCGGAGCCTGAGGGGATTAGCCAATCAGCCCCAGCATTTT

D: .
J: TRBJ1-5
V: TRBV2
size: .
CDR3: CASSERGDGNQPQHF
DNA: TGTGCCAGCAGTGAAAGGGGGGACGGCAATCAGCCCCAGCATTTT

D: .
J: TRBJ1-3
V: TRBV18
size: .
CDR3: CASSPGGASSGNTIYF
DNA: TGTGCCAGCTCACCGGGGGGAGCTAGCTCTGGAAACACCATATATTTT

D: .
J: TRBJ1-2
V: TRBV20-1
size: .
CDR3: CSARGGLGYTF
DNA: TGCAGTGCTAGAGGGGGGCTAGGCTACACCTTC

D: .
J: TRBJ2-3
V: TRBV11-1
size: .
CDR3: CASSLAPAAVTDTQYF
DNA: TGTGCCAGCAGCTTAGCCCCAGCGGCCGTTACAGATACGCAGTATTTT

D: .
J: TRBJ1-2
V: TRBV6-4
size: .
CDR3: CASTVGPNYGYTF
DNA: TGTGCCAGCACGGTGGGCCCCAACTATGGCTACACCTTC

D: .
J: TRBJ1-3
V: TRBV19
size: once
CDR3: CASISLSGNTIYF
DNA: TGTGCCAGTATTTCCCTCTCTGGAAACACCATATATTTT

D: TRBD1
J: TRBJ2-7
V: TRBV27
size: few
CDR3: CASRRTGGYEQYF
DNA: TGTGCCAGCAGAAGGACAGGGGGCTACGAGCAGTACTTC

D: TRBD1
J: TRBJ2-1
V: TRBV18
size: .
CDR3: CASSVLGTGNHYEQFF
DNA: TGTGCCAGCTCAGTCTTGGGGACAGGGAATCACTATGAGCAGTTCTTC

D: .
J: TRBJ1-3
V: TRBV5-1
size: .
CDR3: CASSLGVFSGNTIYF
DNA: TGCGCCAGCAGCTTGGGCGTCTTCTCTGGAAACACCATATATTTT

D: .
J: TRBJ1-3
V: TRBV9
size: .
CDR3: CASSIQGAGNTIYF
DNA: TGTGCCAGCAGCATACAGGGAGCTGGAAACACCATATATTTT

D: .
J: TRBJ2-3
V: TRBV6-6
size: .
CDR3: CASSPPDSFPTDTQYF
DNA: TGTGCCAGCAGTCCACCGGACTCATTCCCCACAGATACGCAGTATTTT

D: .
J: TRBJ2-1
V: TRBV5-6
size: .
CDR3: CASSPKSYYYNEQFF
DNA: TGTGCCAGCAGCCCAAAGAGTTACTACTACAATGAGCAGTTCTTC

D: TRBD1
J: TRBJ1-2
V: TRBV5-1
size: .
CDR3: CASSLPGQNYGYTF
DNA: TGCGCCAGCAGCTTACCGGGACAGAACTATGGCTACACCTTC

D: TRBD1
J: TRBJ2-7
V: TRBV28
size: .
CDR3: CASSETGGLSYEQYF
DNA: TGTGCCAGCAGTGAAACAGGGGGCCTCTCCTACGAGCAGTACTTC

D: TRBD2
J: TRBJ2-1
V: TRBV2
size: .
CDR3: CASTSWTSGNEQFF
DNA: TGTGCCAGCACCAGTTGGACTAGCGGGAATGAGCAGTTCTTC

D: .
J: TRBJ1-1
V: TRBV7-9
size: .
CDR3: CASSLGLRNEAFF
DNA: TGTGCCAGCAGCTTAGGCCTTAGGAATGAAGCTTTCTTT

D: .
J: TRBJ1-2
V: TRBV4-1
size: .
CDR3: CASSQGGQPNYGYTF
DNA: TGCGCCAGCAGCCAAGGGGGACAACCGAACTATGGCTACACCTTC

D: TRBD1
J: TRBJ2-7
V: TRBV7-2
size: .
CDR3: CASSLSGTGLYRWYF
DNA: TGTGCCAGCAGCTTGTCCGGGACAGGGCTATATCGGTGGTACTTC

D: .
J: TRBJ2-3
V: TRBV7-2
size: .
CDR3: CASSLVWGTQYF
DNA: TGTGCCAGCAGCTTAGTTTGGGGTACGCAGTATTTT

D: .
J: TRBJ2-3
V: TRBV2
size: .
CDR3: CASSVQDTQYF
DNA: TGTGCCAGCAGTGTACAGGATACGCAGTATTTT

D: .
J: TRBJ2-2
V: TRBV19
size: .
CDR3: CASRSLQGGVTGELFF
DNA: TGTGCCAGTAGGTCCTTACAGGGAGGTGTTACCGGGGAGCTGTTTTTT

D: .
J: TRBJ1-2
V: TRBV28
size: .
CDR3: CASSLVLGYGYTF
DNA: TGTGCCAGCAGTTTGGTCCTTGGCTATGGCTACACCTTC

D: TRBD1
J: TRBJ2-3
V: TRBV29-1
size: .
CDR3: CSARTGTGGTDTQYF
DNA: TGCAGCGCTCGAACCGGGACAGGGGGCACAGATACGCAGTATTTT

D: TRBD2
J: TRBJ2-4
V: TRBV2
size: once
CDR3: CASSPAGPAAKNIQYF
DNA: TGTGCCAGCAGTCCAGCGGGGCCGGCAGCCAAAAACATTCAGTACTTC

D: .
J: TRBJ1-1
V: TRBV6-5
size: .
CDR3: CASMGRGPEAFF
DNA: TGTGCCAGCATGGGAAGGGGACCTGAAGCTTTCTTT

D: .
J: TRBJ2-7
V: TRBV6-1
size: .
CDR3: CASRNGAGNNEQYF
DNA: TGTGCCAGCAGAAATGGGGCAGGGAATAACGAGCAGTACTTC

D: .
J: TRBJ1-6
V: TRBV6-5
size: .
CDR3: CASTYLAGPNSPLHF
DNA: TGTGCCAGCACCTACCTGGCAGGTCCAAATTCACCCCTCCACTTT

D: .
J: TRBJ1-2
V: TRBV11-2
size: .
CDR3: CASSPVRGGFGYTF
DNA: TGTGCCAGCAGCCCGGTCAGGGGAGGGTTTGGCTACACCTTC